The 12 T cell receptor beta chains below come from one sample, sequenced in a study of response to subunit inactivated influenza vaccine. Using its own MiXCR run on the RT-PCR reads, TCRdb lists one record per CDR3 protein. The sample lists under 950,000 distinct CDR3 sequences, 21% occurring once. The sample consisted of PBMCs from blood, taken roughly 5 days after vaccination. These receptor sequences come from a man between 50 and 59 years old who received an inactivated influenza vaccine.

This chain uses TRBV20-1 with TRBJ1-2; D unresolved. This CDR3 contains 15 residues. The germline gives CDR1 DFQATT, CDR2 SNEGSKA (reference sequence). Trimming cost V 0 bases and J 1 base, with 12 bases left between them. The CDR3 nucleotides are TGCAGTGCTAGAGATGGCCGTTCGGTTAACTATGGCTACACCTTC. This gives the protein CSARDGRSVNYGYTF.

The chain joins TRBV5-1 to TRBJ1-1, with D tentatively TRBD1 (5 bases). This CDR3 is built from 14 residues. Germline CDR1 is SGHRS and CDR2 is YFSETQ. The V end was cut by 0 bases, the J end by 6 bases, with 12 bases between. This CDR3 reads CASSLEVGGAEAFF. The CDR3 DNA is TGCGCCAGCAGCTTGGAGGTCGGGGGGGCTGAAGCTTTCTTT.

This clonotype was counted only a few times. V gene TRBV28 combines with J gene TRBJ2-7; 9 bases align to TRBD1. The germline CDR1 and CDR2 sequences are MDHEN and SYDVKM. The CDR3 is made up of 14 amino acids. J gave up 4 bases and V 3 bases, and 4 bases lay outside the gene matches. The CDR3 sequence is CASSFTGQGYEQYF. CDR3 nucleotides: TGTGCCAGCAGTTTTACGGGACAGGGATACGAGCAGTACTTC. The full variable domain, in which reference TRBV28 and TRBJ2-7 provide the parts outside the CDR3, is DVKVTQSSRYLVKRTGEKVFLECVQDMDHENMFWYRQDPGLGLRLIYFSYDVKMKEKGDIPEGYSVSREKKERFSLILESASTNQTSMYLCASSFTGQGYEQYFGPGTRLTVT.

This chain joins TRBV12-3 or TRBV12-4 and TRBJ2-3, with 10 bases matching TRBD1. The CDR3 totals 17 residues. CDR3 loop: CTISLALWDRGTDTQYF. The CDR3, as DNA: TGTACCATCAGTTTAGCGCTCTGGGACAGGGGAACAGATACGCAGTATTTT.

This clonotype was counted many times. V and J are TRBV20-1 and TRBJ2-1, with TRBD2 identical over 11 bases. The CDR3 spans 14 residues. CDR1 is DFQATT, CDR2 SNEGSKA, per germline (reference sequence). V dropped 5 bases and J dropped 7; count of bases not matched to a gene: 7. This CDR3 is CSARIAGGLNEQFF. The CDR3 bases are TGCAGTGCTCGGATAGCGGGGGGGCTAAATGAGCAGTTCTTC.

The chain joins TRBV20-1 to TRBJ2-7; weak D call: TRBD2 (6 bases). V gave up 3 bases and J gave up 5 bases, with 14 bases separating them. The CDR3 covers 13 residues. CDR1 is DFQATT, CDR2 SNEGSKA, per germline (reference sequence). DNA of the CDR3: TGCAGTGCTAGGGCTGGACTAAGGAACGAGCAGTACTTC. Its translation is CSARAGLRNEQYF.

This sequence joins TRBV7-8 and TRBJ2-7; D might be TRBD1 or TRBD2, each matching 5 bases. This CDR3 is 16 amino acids long. Deletions cut 5 bases from V and 2 bases from J, with 19 bases between. CDR1 is SGHVS and CDR2 is FQNEAQ in the germline V gene. The CDR3 coding sequence is TGTGCCAGCAGCCTGAATCCCCCGGGGACCACCTACGAGCAGTACTTC. This gives the protein CASSLNPPGTTYEQYF. Together with reference TRBV7-8 and TRBJ2-7, the CDR3 gives the full variable domain: GAGVSQSPRYKVAKRGQDVALRCDPISGHVSLFWYQQALGQGPEFLTYFQNEAQLDKSGLPSDRFFAERPEGSVSTLKIQRTQQEDSAVYLCASSLNPPGTTYEQYFGPGTRLTVT.

This clonotype has only a few counts. The chain carries TRBV12-3 or TRBV12-4 and TRBJ1-1; 7 nucleotides match TRBD1. The CDR3 length is 16 residues. V dropped 6 bases and J dropped 5; count of bases not matched to a gene: 15. This CDR3 is CASSRTGASPVTEAFF. Written as DNA, the CDR3 is TGTGCCAGCAGCAGGACAGGCGCCAGTCCAGTAACTGAAGCTTTCTTT.

The chain combines TRBV7-8 with TRBJ2-3; TRBD1 is a possible D gene (5 bases). Deletions cut 0 bases from V and 5 bases from J, with 12 bases between. The germline CDR1 and CDR2 sequences are SGHVS and FQNEAQ. The CDR3 loop spans 15 amino acids. The CDR3 loop is CASSLADLRGDTQYF. In nucleotides, the CDR3 is TGTGCCAGCAGCTTAGCCGACTTAAGGGGAGATACGCAGTATTTT.

The chain employs TRBV6-5 and TRBJ2-1, with D possibly being TRBD2 (5 bases). V gave up 4 bases and J gave up 8 bases, with 15 bases separating them. Looked up from germline, CDR1 is MNHEY and CDR2 is SVGAGI. This CDR3 contains 14 residues. This chain's CDR3 is CASSSGLARDEQFF. DNA of the CDR3: TGTGCCAGCAGTTCCGGACTGGCTCGCGATGAGCAGTTCTTC.

The chain employs TRBV29-1 and TRBJ2-1; 9 positions match TRBD2. Looked up from germline, CDR1 is SQVTM and CDR2 is ANQGSEA. Unmatched junction bases numbered 18, after V lost 5 bases and J lost 4 bases. The CDR3 is made up of 18 amino acids. The CDR3 loop reads CSVTVLGPGLALYNEQFF. CDR3 nucleotides: TGCAGCGTTACAGTGCTCGGACCCGGACTAGCGTTATACAATGAGCAGTTCTTC.

In this sample, this clonotype turned up a few times. The chain has TRBV4-2 and TRBJ2-6; 7 positions agree with TRBD2. Trimming removed 7 bases from V and 2 bases from J; junction bases left unmatched: 11. CDR3 length: 17 residues. The germline CDR1 and CDR2 sequences are LGHNA and YNFKEQ. This CDR3 is CASTLDPAGTGANVLTF. The DNA for the CDR3 is TGTGCCAGCACCCTAGACCCAGCGGGAACTGGGGCCAACGTCCTGACTTTC.